This T cell receptor (beta chain) was captured by sequencing in a study of T cell responses to AZD1222 COVID-19 vaccine. From germline, CDR1 is DFQATT and CDR2 SNEGSKA (reference sequence). This CDR3 is 15 amino acids long. J gave up 2 bases and V 3 bases, and 6 bases lay outside the gene matches. The protocol was immunoSEQ multiplex PCR, while the TCRdb copy is restricted to in-frame clones and leaves out a portion. Of 150,000 to 200,000 clones listed, almost 90% are singletons. The sample here was peripheral blood, taken on day 0 of AZD1222 vaccination. This sequence was found in an adult in good health. J is TRBJ2-2 and V is TRBV20-1; 7 bases are shared with TRBD2. Here the CDR3 DNA reads TGCAGTGCTAGTGTTAGCGGGCAAAACACCGGGGAGCTGTTTTTT. As protein: CSASVSGQNTGELFF.